This T cell receptor beta chain was profiled in a study of Graves' ophthalmopathy and Graves' hyperthyroidism. Disease in donors with ophthalmopathy had moderate-to-severe activity, CAS ≥3, NOSPECS ≥4 and under 3 months' duration. The PBMCs originated from approximately 9.5 ml of fresh peripheral blood. The germline V and J ends were trimmed by 2 bases and 2 bases, with 12 bases remaining between them. Germline V gene sequence: CDR1 MNHNS, CDR2 SASEGT. The CDR3 is 15 amino acids. TCR beta CDR3 amplification used RNA transcripts. A first-round RT-PCR used HTBI primers, followed by a second-round multiplex PCR. One entry per CDR3 protein results from TCRdb running MiXCR on the multiplex PCR reads. The sample lists some 520,000 distinct CDR3 sequences; over 13% were seen once. Regarding the study as a whole: Appearing in blood as well were most expanded thyroid clonotypes above 0.001 frequency.

This clonotype was detected many times. Its antigen remains unidentified. The chain links TRBV6-1 to TRBJ2-5, with a weak D call TRBD1 (5 bases). Sequenced input: blood. The source is a woman aged 25 to 39 with Graves' ophthalmopathy. The CDR3 spells CASSEFAQGQETQYF. CDR3 DNA: TGTGCCAGCAGTGAATTTGCCCAGGGTCAAGAGACCCAGTACTTC.